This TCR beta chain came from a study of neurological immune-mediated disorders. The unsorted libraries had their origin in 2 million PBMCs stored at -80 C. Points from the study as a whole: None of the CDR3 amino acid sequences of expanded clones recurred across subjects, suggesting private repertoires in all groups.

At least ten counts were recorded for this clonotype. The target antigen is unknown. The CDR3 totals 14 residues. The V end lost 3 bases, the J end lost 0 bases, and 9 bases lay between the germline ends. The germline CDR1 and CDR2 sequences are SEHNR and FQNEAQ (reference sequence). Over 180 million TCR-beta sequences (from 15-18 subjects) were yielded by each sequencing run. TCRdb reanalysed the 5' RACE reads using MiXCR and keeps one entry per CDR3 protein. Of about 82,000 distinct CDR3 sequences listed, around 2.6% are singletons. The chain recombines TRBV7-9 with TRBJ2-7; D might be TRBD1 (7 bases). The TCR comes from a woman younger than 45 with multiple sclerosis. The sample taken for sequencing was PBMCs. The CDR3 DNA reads TGTGCCAGCAGCTTTCAGGGGGGCTCCTACGAGCAGTACTTC. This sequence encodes CASSFQGGSYEQYF.